This TCR beta chain was obtained from a study of vaccination and CD4 T cells after COVID-19. CDR1 is MNHEY and CDR2 is SMNVEV in the germline V gene (reference sequence). With 5 bases clipped from V and 5 bases from J, the junction kept 7 bases outside the gene matches. The CDR3 is made up of 14 amino acids. This clonotype was counted only a few times. Its target is unknown. The Oncomine TCR Beta short-read assay sequenced DNA from cultured CD4+ T cells. TCRdb called the PCR reads again in MiXCR, with one record for every CDR3 protein. Of several thousand distinct CDR3 sequences listed, roughly 37% are singletons. Regarding treatment: approximately 11-day PBMC culture with coronavirus spike peptide pools or control peptides (ViraFEST assay). Once peptide pools had expanded antigen-specific T cells, ViraFEST sequenced TCRs. Investigators isolated CD4+ T cells by negative selection after approximately 9 days of culture.

The sample comprised CD4+ T cells from blood, cultured in vitro. The sequence was collected from a human donor who had recovered from COVID-19. The gene calls are TRBV27 and TRBJ1-1; 8 nucleotides agree with TRBD1. CDR3 protein: CASSHRQGRTEAFF. CDR3 nucleotides: TGTGCCAGCAGTCACCGACAGGGGAGGACTGAAGCTTTCTTT.